Following are 25 T cell receptor beta chains from one sample sequenced in a study of cytomegalovirus exposure and HLA in healthy donors (dated by TCRdb to the late 2010s). Libraries were prepared through the immunoSEQ multiplex PCR assay. For the multiplex PCR, a mixture combining 60 forward primers for TCR Vbeta segments and 13 reverse primers for TCR Jbeta segments was used. TCRdb retrieved this table from immuneACCESS and kept in-frame rearrangements only. Not all clones are present; in checked studies, unresolved V genes account for under half, and no reason is known for the remainder. A total of about 120,000 clones appear in this sample, 65% to 85% of them only once. 2.9% of the sample belongs to the ten largest clones. The sequencing sample was made of PBMCs. The receptor source for this set is a woman in her forties in good health and CMV-seropositive.

The V and J genes are TRBV4-3 and TRBJ1-4; D may be TRBD1 (5 bases). CDR1 is LGHNA and CDR2 is YSLEER in the germline V gene. The V end was cut by 0 bases, the J end by 0 bases, with 8 bases between. This CDR3 contains 16 residues. As DNA, the CDR3 is TGCGCCAGCAGCCAAGAAGGGGTTTCAACTAATGAAAAACTGTTTTTT. Encoded protein: CASSQEGVSTNEKLFF.

This clone came up once. The rearrangement joins TRBV27 to TRBJ2-5, with 9 nucleotides matching TRBD1. The CDR3 contains 14 residues. Germline V gene data show CDR1 as MNHEY and CDR2 as SMNVEV (reference sequence). Trimming at V came to 5 bases and at J to 5 bases, leaving 6 bases not matched to a gene. Here the CDR3 reads CASSLGTGPETQYF. The CDR3 DNA follows: TGTGCCAGCAGTCTCGGGACAGGGCCGGAGACCCAGTACTTC.

The DNA for the CDR3 is TGTGCCAGCAGTCCACATGACAGGACTGAAGCTTTCTTT. The encoded protein is CASSPHDRTEAFF. The chain employs TRBV28 and TRBJ1-1; tentatively, D is TRBD1 (6 bases). Germline V gene lookup returns CDR1 MDHEN and CDR2 SYDVKM. Trimming cost V 5 bases and J 5 bases, with 12 bases left between them. The length of the CDR3 is 13 residues.

The chain employs TRBV7-9 and TRBJ2-7; no definite D call. Per the germline V gene, CDR1 is SEHNR and CDR2 is FQNEAQ (reference sequence). CDR3 length equals 12 residues. The ends were cut back, 3 bases at V and 2 bases at J, with 5 bases in the middle. For the CDR3, the DNA is TGTGCCAGCAGCTTTTTTACCTACGAGCAGTACTTC. Protein product: CASSFFTYEQYF.

The chain uses TRBV7-3 and TRBJ1-2; 9 bases are shared with TRBD1. This CDR3 has 14 residues. The ends lost 5 bases at V and 6 bases at J; junction bases unmatched: 7. Germline CDR1 is SGHTA and CDR2 is FQGTGA. The CDR3 here is CASSPGTGWDGYTF. The CDR3 DNA reads as TGTGCCAGCAGCCCGGGGACAGGGTGGGATGGCTACACCTTC.

The V call is TRBV7-6, the J call TRBJ1-4; 10 positions agree with TRBD1. The CDR3 length is 16 residues. CDR1 and CDR2 from the germline V gene are SGHVS and FNYEAQ. The V and J ends lost 5 bases and 3 bases, in that order; junction bases with no gene match: 6. The CDR3 spells CASSQRTGGANEKLFF. The CDR3 nucleotides read TGTGCCAGCAGCCAGCGGACAGGGGGAGCTAATGAAAAACTGTTTTTT.

The chain combines TRBV7-9 with TRBJ2-7, with D tentatively TRBD2 (5 bases). The CDR3 runs 14 residues. The V end lost 5 bases, the J end lost 3 bases, and 14 bases lay between the germline ends. Germline CDR1 and CDR2: SEHNR and FQNEAQ (reference sequence). CDR3 in DNA: TGTGCCAGCAGCCCAAGAGCGACTAACTACGAGCAGTACTTC. It encodes CASSPRATNYEQYF.

This clone was recorded a few times. The chain employs TRBV9 and TRBJ2-1, with D perhaps TRBD2 (5 bases). The germline CDR1 and CDR2 sequences are SGDLS and YYNGEE. Trimming took off 0 bases at V and 7 bases at J, with 23 bases between the two ends. This CDR3 spans 18 amino acids. The CDR3: CASSVVASLARVGNEQFF. As DNA, the CDR3 is TGTGCCAGCAGCGTAGTAGCCAGCCTAGCCCGAGTTGGGAATGAGCAGTTCTTC.

The CDR3 here is CASSVGRSNQPQHF. CDR3 DNA: TGTGCCAGCAGTGTTGGCAGATCTAATCAGCCCCAGCATTTT. The chain combines TRBV2 with TRBJ1-5; no clear D. CDR1 is SNHLY, CDR2 FYNNEI, per germline. The length of the CDR3 is 14 residues. V lost 4 bases and J 4 bases, leaving 11 bases between the germline ends.

The rearrangement links TRBV9 to TRBJ1-2; D is uncertain. The germline gives CDR1 SGDLS, CDR2 YYNGEE. The CDR3 sequence is 12 residues long. Trimming stripped 4 bases from V and 4 bases from J, with 8 bases between. CDR3 sequence: CASSPNVYGYTF. The CDR3 DNA follows: TGTGCCAGCAGCCCCAATGTCTATGGCTACACCTTC.

The chain carries TRBV4-3 and TRBJ2-2; 7 bases align to TRBD1. Per the germline V gene, CDR1 is LGHNA and CDR2 is YSLEER. The CDR3 is made up of 15 amino acids. V trimming: 3 bases; J trimming: 6 bases; junction bases outside the gene matches: 7. CDR3 sequence reads: CASSQFDRAPGELFF. CDR3 coding DNA: TGCGCCAGCAGCCAGTTCGACAGGGCCCCCGGGGAGCTGTTTTTT.

The CDR3 region is CASSSGLAGEELSYEQYF. CDR3 sequence (DNA): TGTGCCAGCAGCTCCGGACTAGCGGGAGAAGAGTTATCCTACGAGCAGTACTTC. The genes are TRBV7-2 and TRBJ2-7; the match to TRBD2 covers 13 bases. V lost 4 bases, J lost 1 base, and 10 bases stayed unmatched. The length of the CDR3 is 18 residues. Germline assignment: CDR1 SGHTA and CDR2 FQGNSA.

This chain connects TRBV27 to TRBJ2-7; the match to TRBD1 covers 9 bases. Germline CDR1 is MNHEY and CDR2 is SMNVEV (reference sequence). The CDR3 loop spans 15 amino acids. V shed 4 bases and J 2 bases; nucleotides not matched to a gene: 6. The CDR3 coding sequence is TGTGCCAGCAGTTCGGCGACAGGGGGTCCCTACGAGCAGTACTTC. Its protein product is CASSSATGGPYEQYF.

This clone has a handful of counts. The chain is built from TRBV4-3 and TRBJ2-7; 8 bases match TRBD2. This CDR3 contains 17 residues. Germline V lookup: CDR1 LGHNA, CDR2 YSLEER. V gave up 3 bases and J gave up 0 bases; unmatched junction bases: 10. CDR3 sequence reads: CASSQEALAGSSYEQYF. For the CDR3, the DNA is TGCGCCAGCAGCCAGGAAGCATTAGCGGGGAGCTCCTACGAGCAGTACTTC.

The CDR3 sequence: CASSVPGQPWDQPQHF. CDR3 coding DNA: TGTGCCAGCAGCGTCCCGGGACAGCCCTGGGATCAGCCCCAGCATTTT. V usage is TRBV6-4 and J usage is TRBJ1-5; the match to TRBD1 covers 7 bases. The V and J ends lost 6 bases and 5 bases, in that order; junction bases with no gene match: 13. The length of the CDR3 is 16 residues. The germline CDR1 and CDR2 sequences are MRHNA and SNTAGT.

This clone has more than one count but fewer than ten. V and J are TRBV6-1 and TRBJ2-1; possible D gene TRBD2, 5 bases. Germline CDR1 MNHNS, CDR2 SASEGT. The ends were cut back, 7 bases at V and 8 bases at J, with 21 bases in the middle. The length of the CDR3 is 15 residues. Here the CDR3 reads CASKTIEGLMDEQFF. Here the CDR3 DNA reads TGTGCCAGCAAGACGATCGAGGGTCTAATGGATGAGCAGTTCTTC.

The gene calls are TRBV6-5 and TRBJ1-2; 8 bases are shared with TRBD1. Germline V gene data show CDR1 as MNHEY and CDR2 as SVGAGI. This CDR3 is built from 13 residues. V was clipped by 7 bases and J by 4 bases; unmatched bases: 5. The CDR3 region is CASKTGTGYGYTF. The CDR3 nucleotides read TGTGCCAGCAAGACCGGGACAGGCTATGGCTACACCTTC.

This chain links TRBV27 with TRBJ1-6, with TRBD1 matching 7 bases. Germline CDR1 and CDR2: MNHEY and SMNVEV (reference sequence). V shed 3 bases and J 7 bases; nucleotides not matched to a gene: 6. This CDR3 region has 15 residues. This CDR3 reads CASSLGTARNSPLHF. The CDR3 region has the DNA TGTGCCAGCAGTTTGGGGACAGCTAGAAATTCACCCCTCCACTTT.

This clone has only a few counts. V is TRBV25-1 and J is TRBJ2-1, with D uncertain. The V end lost 4 bases, the J end lost 3 bases, and 10 bases lay between the germline ends. The germline CDR1 and CDR2 sequences are MGHDK and SYGVNS. This CDR3 comprises 14 residues. CDR3 region: CASSVSGLYNEQFF. CDR3 DNA: TGTGCCAGCAGTGTAAGTGGCCTCTACAATGAGCAGTTCTTC. Using reference TRBV25-1 and TRBJ2-1 for the parts outside the CDR3, the full variable domain is EADIYQTPRYLVIGTGKKITLECSQTMGHDKMYWYQQDPGMELHLIHYSYGVNSTEKGDLSSESTVSRIRTEHFPLTLESARPSHTSQYLCASSVSGLYNEQFFGPGTRLTVL.

The chain employs TRBV18 and TRBJ2-7; TRBD2 might be the D (6 bases). The germline gives CDR1 KGHSH, CDR2 LQKENI. V lost 0 bases and J lost 1, with 7 bases in between. This CDR3 is 14 amino acids long. CDR3: CASSPPAGSYEQYF. For the CDR3, the DNA is TGTGCCAGCTCACCACCTGCGGGGTCCTACGAGCAGTACTTC.

The V and J genes are TRBV19 and TRBJ1-4, with 9 bases identical to TRBD1. Germline CDR1 and CDR2: LNHDA and SQIVND (reference sequence). With 5 bases clipped from V and 0 bases from J, the junction kept 7 bases outside the gene matches. This CDR3 comprises 17 residues. The CDR3 region has the DNA TGTGCCAGTAGTCTAGGGACAGGGTCCACAACTAATGAAAAACTGTTTTTT. This gives the protein CASSLGTGSTTNEKLFF.

This chain joins TRBV19 and TRBJ1-2; 8 nucleotides align to TRBD1. The V segment lost 7 bases and the J segment 8 bases; nucleotides outside the gene matches: 6. The CDR3 extends over 12 amino acids. Per germline, CDR1 LNHDA and CDR2 SQIVND (reference sequence). The CDR3 nucleotides are TGTGCCAGTACCGGGACAGGTGACGGCTACACCTTC. Translating gives CASTGTGDGYTF.

This CDR3 reads CASRPGEDYGYTF. CDR3 bases: TGTGCCAGCAGACCCGGGGAGGACTATGGCTACACCTTC. This sequence joins TRBV4-2 and TRBJ1-2; the D is unclear. Trimming pared 6 bases from V and 3 bases from J, leaving 11 bases between. The CDR3 loop spans 13 amino acids. Per the germline V gene, CDR1 is LGHNA and CDR2 is YNFKEQ.

This rearrangement joins TRBV7-3 to TRBJ1-2; TRBD1 matches 9 bases. This CDR3 has 17 amino acids. V was pared by 2 bases and J by 7 bases, with 14 bases of the junction left unmatched. Germline V lookup: CDR1 SGHTA, CDR2 FQGTGA. CDR3 sequence: CASSLGTGMPPFGGYTF. As DNA, the CDR3 is TGTGCCAGCAGCTTAGGGACAGGGATGCCCCCATTCGGTGGCTACACCTTC.

This clone was recorded only once. The CDR3 region is CASSPFSYNEQFF. The CDR3 DNA reads TGTGCCAGCAGCCCCTTTTCCTACAATGAGCAGTTCTTC. The J gene is TRBJ2-1, the V gene TRBV7-2; D gene uncertain. V was clipped by 5 bases and J by 1 base, with 6 bases between them. The V gene's germline CDR1 is SGHTA and CDR2 FQGNSA. CDR3 length: 13 amino acids.